The entry below gives a single TCR beta chain sequence along with its context. The data derive from a study of control samples from healthy donors and cancer patients. TCRdb's table, derived via immunoSEQ multiplex PCR, lists solely in-frame clones and lacks some. Of approximately 100,000 clones listed, about 85% are singletons. Sequencing used blood. This TCR was sampled from a middle-aged woman in good health.

The CDR3 loop is CASSFSGGDLVNEQFF. DNA of the CDR3: TGTGCCAGCAGCTTCTCAGGGGGCGACTTGGTAAATGAGCAGTTCTTC. The rearrangement uses TRBV7-3 and TRBJ2-1; 8 bases line up with TRBD1. Germline assignment: CDR1 SGHTA and CDR2 FQGTGA. This CDR3 spans 16 amino acids. J gave up 7 bases and V 3 bases, and 11 bases lay outside the gene matches.